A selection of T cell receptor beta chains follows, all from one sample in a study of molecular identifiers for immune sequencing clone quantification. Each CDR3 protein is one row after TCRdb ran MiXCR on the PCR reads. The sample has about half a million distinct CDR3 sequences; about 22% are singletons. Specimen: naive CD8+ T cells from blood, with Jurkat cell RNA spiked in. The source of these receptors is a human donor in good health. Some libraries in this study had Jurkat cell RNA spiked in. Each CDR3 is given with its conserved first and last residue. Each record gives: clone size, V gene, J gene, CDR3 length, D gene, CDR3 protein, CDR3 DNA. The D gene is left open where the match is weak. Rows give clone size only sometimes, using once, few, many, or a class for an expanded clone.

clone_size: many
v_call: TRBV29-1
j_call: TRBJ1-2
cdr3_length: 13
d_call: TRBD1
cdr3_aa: CSGVIAGGSGYTF
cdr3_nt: TGCAGCGGCGTAATCGCAGGGGGCTCTGGCTACACCTTC

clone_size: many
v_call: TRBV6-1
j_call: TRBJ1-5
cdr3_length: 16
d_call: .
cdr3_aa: CASSILRMESNQPQHF
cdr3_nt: TGTGCCAGCAGTATCCTCAGGATGGAAAGCAATCAGCCCCAGCATTTT

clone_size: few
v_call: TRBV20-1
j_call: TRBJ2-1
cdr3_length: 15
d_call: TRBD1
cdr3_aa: CSARDNRGEINEQFF
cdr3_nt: TGCAGTGCTAGAGATAACAGGGGGGAAATCAATGAGCAGTTCTTC

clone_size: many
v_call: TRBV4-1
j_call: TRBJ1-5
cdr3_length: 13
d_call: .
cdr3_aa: CASSQDVGQPQHF
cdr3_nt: TGCGCCAGCAGCCAAGACGTCGGTCAGCCCCAGCATTTT

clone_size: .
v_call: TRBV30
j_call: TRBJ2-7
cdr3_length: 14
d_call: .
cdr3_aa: CAWSVQGRRYEQYF
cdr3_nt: TGTGCCTGGAGTGTACAGGGTCGGCGCTACGAGCAGTACTTC

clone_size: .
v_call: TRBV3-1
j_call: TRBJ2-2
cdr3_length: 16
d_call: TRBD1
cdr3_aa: CASSSLGTANTRELFF
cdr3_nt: TGTGCCAGCAGCTCCTTGGGGACAGCGAACACCCGGGAGCTGTTTTTT

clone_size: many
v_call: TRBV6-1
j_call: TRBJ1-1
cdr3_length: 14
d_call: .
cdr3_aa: CASSEDSMNTEAFF
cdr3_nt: TGTGCCAGCAGTGAGGACAGCATGAACACTGAAGCTTTCTTT

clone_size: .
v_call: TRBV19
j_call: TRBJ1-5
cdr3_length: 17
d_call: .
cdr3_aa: CASSIRGSTYSNQPQHF
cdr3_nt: TGTGCCAGTAGTATAAGGGGCAGCACGTATAGCAATCAGCCCCAGCATTTT

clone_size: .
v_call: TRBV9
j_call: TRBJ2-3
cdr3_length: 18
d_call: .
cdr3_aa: CASSVATVGGAGTDTQCF
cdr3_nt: TGTGCCAGCAGCGTAGCTACGGTGGGGGGCGCTGGCACAGATACGCAGTGTTTT

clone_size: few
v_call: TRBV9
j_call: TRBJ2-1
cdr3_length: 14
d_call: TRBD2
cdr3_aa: CASSVAFSGNEQFF
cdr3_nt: TGTGCCAGCAGCGTAGCTTTTAGCGGGAATGAGCAGTTCTTC

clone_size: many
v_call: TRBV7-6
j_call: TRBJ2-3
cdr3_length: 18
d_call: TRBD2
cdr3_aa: CASSLSATSGRPADTQYF
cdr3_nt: TGTGCCAGCAGCTTATCCGCGACTAGCGGGAGACCCGCAGATACGCAGTATTTT

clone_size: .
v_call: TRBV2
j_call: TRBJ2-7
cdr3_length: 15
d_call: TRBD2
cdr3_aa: CASSEISGVWNEQYF
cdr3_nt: TGTGCCAGCAGCGAGATTAGCGGGGTATGGAACGAGCAGTACTTC

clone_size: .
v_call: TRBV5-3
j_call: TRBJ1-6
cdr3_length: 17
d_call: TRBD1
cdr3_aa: CASSLASGQNYNSPLHF
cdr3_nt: TGTGCCAGCAGCTTGGCCTCGGGACAGAACTATAATTCACCCCTCCACTTT

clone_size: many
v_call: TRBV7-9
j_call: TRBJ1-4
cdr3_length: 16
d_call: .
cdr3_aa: CASSPKQGATNEKLFF
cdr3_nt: TGTGCCAGCAGCCCAAAACAGGGTGCAACTAATGAAAAACTGTTTTTT

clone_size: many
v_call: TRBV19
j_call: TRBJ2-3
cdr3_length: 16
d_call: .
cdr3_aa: CASSIGYPLTADTQYF
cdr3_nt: TGTGCCAGTAGTATAGGTTACCCTCTGACAGCAGATACGCAGTATTTT

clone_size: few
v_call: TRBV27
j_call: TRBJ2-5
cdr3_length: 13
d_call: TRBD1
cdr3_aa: CASSYRGLKTQYF
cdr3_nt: TGTGCCAGCAGTTACAGGGGGCTAAAGACCCAGTACTTC

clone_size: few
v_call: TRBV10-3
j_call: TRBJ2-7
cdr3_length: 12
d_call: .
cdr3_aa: CAIMGEADEQYF
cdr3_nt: TGTGCCATCATGGGGGAGGCCGACGAGCAGTACTTC

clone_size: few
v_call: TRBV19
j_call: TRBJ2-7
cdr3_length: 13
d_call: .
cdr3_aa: CASSIGGAGEQYF
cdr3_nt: TGTGCCAGTAGTATCGGGGGCGCCGGGGAGCAGTACTTC

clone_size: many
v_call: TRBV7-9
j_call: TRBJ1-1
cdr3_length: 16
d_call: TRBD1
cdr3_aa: CASSPRTGEMNTEAFF
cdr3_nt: TGCGCCAGCAGCCCCCGGACAGGCGAAATGAACACTGAAGCTTTCTTT

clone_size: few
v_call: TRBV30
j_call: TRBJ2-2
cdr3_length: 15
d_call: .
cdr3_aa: CAWSVLVGNHGELFF
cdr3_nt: TGTGCCTGGAGTGTACTGGTAGGGAATCACGGGGAGCTGTTTTTT

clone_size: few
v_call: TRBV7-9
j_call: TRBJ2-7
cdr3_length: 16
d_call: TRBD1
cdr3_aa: CASSLIPGQGNHEQYF
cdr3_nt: TGTGCCAGCAGCTTGATACCGGGACAGGGTAACCACGAGCAGTACTTC

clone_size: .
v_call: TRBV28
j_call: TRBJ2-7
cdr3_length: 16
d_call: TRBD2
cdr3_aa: CASSLGGGLAVYEQYF
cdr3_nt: TGTGCCAGCAGTCTCGGGGGAGGACTAGCGGTTTACGAGCAGTACTTC

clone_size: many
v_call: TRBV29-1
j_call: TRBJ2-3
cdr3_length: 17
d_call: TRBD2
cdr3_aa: CSVEGATSGSSTDTQYF
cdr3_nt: TGCAGCGTTGAAGGAGCGACTAGCGGGTCTAGCACAGATACGCAGTATTTT

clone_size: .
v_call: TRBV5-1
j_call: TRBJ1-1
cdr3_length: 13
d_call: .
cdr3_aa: CASSWGTNTEAFF
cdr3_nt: TGCGCCAGCAGCTGGGGCACGAACACTGAAGCTTTCTTT

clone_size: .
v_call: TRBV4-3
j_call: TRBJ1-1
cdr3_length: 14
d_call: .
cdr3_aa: CASRESRMGTEAFF
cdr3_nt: TGCGCCAGCAGGGAAAGTAGGATGGGCACTGAAGCTTTCTTT

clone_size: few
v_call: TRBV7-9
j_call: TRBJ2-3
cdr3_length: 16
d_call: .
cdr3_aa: CASNIPGGGGTDTQYF
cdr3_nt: TGTGCCAGCAACATCCCAGGGGGGGGGGGCACAGATACGCAGTATTTT

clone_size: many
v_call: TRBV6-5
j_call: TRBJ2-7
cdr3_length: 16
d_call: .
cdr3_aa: CASSYMGAGLGGEQYF
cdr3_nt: TGTGCCAGCAGTTATATGGGGGCAGGCCTGGGGGGCGAGCAGTACTTC

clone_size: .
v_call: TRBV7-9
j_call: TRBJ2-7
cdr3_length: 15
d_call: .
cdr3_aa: CASTAILTSSYEQYF
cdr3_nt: TGTGCCAGCACCGCGATTCTAACTAGCTCCTACGAGCAGTACTTC